This passage covers 7 T cell receptor beta chains from one sample sequenced in a study of vaccination effects on CD4 cells after COVID-19. Antigen-specific CD4+ T cells expanded by the ViraFEST assay with viral peptide pools were then sequenced. Cultured cells yielded isolated CD4+ T cells after less than 11 days. TCRdb's copy holds only in-frame clones and misses some; the assay was immunoSEQ multiplex PCR. This sample has about 61,000 clones, with roughly 80% found just once. The antigens for these receptors are not known. The input for sequencing was CD4+ T cells from PBMCs cultured with HCoV-229E spike peptides, taken before COVID-19 vaccination. The receptors stem from a human donor who received a COVID-19 vaccine.

The chain joins TRBV6-5 to TRBJ2-5; TRBD1 matches at 7 bases. Germline loops: CDR1 MNHEY, CDR2 SVGAGI. This CDR3 has 13 residues. Trimming removed 4 bases from V and 6 bases from J; junction bases left unmatched: 5. The CDR3 protein is CASSSGGVQTQYF. CDR3 nucleotide sequence: TGTGCCAGCAGTTCAGGGGGTGTACAGACCCAGTACTTC.

V usage is TRBV7-2 and J usage is TRBJ2-1, with D hard to call. V lost 5 bases and J lost 2, with 7 bases in between. The CDR3 runs to 13 residues. Germline CDR1 is SGHTA and CDR2 is FQGNSA. This CDR3 reads CASSPSTYNEQFF. CDR3 DNA: TGTGCCAGCAGCCCGTCGACCTACAATGAGCAGTTCTTC.

This clone was seen a few times. The rearrangement uses TRBV5-6 and TRBJ1-6, with D hard to call. Germline CDR1 is SGHDT and CDR2 is YYEEEE. The CDR3 sequence is 15 residues long. The V gene lost 3 bases and the J gene lost 8 bases, with 15 bases spanning the gap. CDR3 in DNA: TGTGCCAGCAGCTCTCTCAAAGACGGAGATTCACCCCTCCACTTT. Its protein product is CASSSLKDGDSPLHF.

This clone was detected only a few times. This chain joins TRBV7-2 and TRBJ1-1; possibly TRBD1 for D (5 bases). The length of the CDR3 is 14 residues. Trimming took off 2 bases at V and 10 bases at J, with 17 bases between the two ends. Germline loops: CDR1 SGHTA, CDR2 FQGNSA. CDR3 DNA sequence: TGTGCCAGCAGCTTATTGACAGCCCACCGGGCAGCTTTCTTT. It specifies CASSLLTAHRAAFF.

This clone appeared a single time. The chain employs TRBV6-5 and TRBJ1-2; weak D call: TRBD1 (5 bases). There are 14 residues in the CDR3. V was shortened by 7 bases and J by 5 bases, with 17 bases between the two germline ends. The germline gives CDR1 MNHEY, CDR2 SVGAGI. CDR3 nucleotide sequence: TGTGCCAGCATGGCCGGGGCCTGGGGATATGGCTACACCTTC. Translation gives CASMAGAWGYGYTF.

The chain recombines TRBV9 with TRBJ2-2; TRBD2 matches 11 bases. The trim removed 4 bases at V and 6 bases at J, leaving 11 bases unmatched. The CDR3 is made up of 17 amino acids. Germline CDR1 is SGDLS and CDR2 is YYNGEE. The CDR3 loop is CASSPGPLAGGPGELFF. CDR3 nucleotide sequence: TGTGCCAGCAGCCCGGGTCCTCTAGCGGGGGGCCCCGGGGAGCTGTTTTTT.

The chain links TRBV19 to TRBJ2-3; TRBD1 is a possible D gene (5 bases). Germline CDR1 is LNHDA and CDR2 is SQIVND (reference sequence). V was shortened by 6 bases and J by 5 bases, with 6 bases between the two germline ends. The CDR3 covers 11 residues. DNA for the CDR3: TGTGCCAGTAGCCAGGGAGATACGCAGTATTTT. Amino acid sequence: CASSQGDTQYF.